This TCR beta chain is from a study of beta chain features in type 1 diabetes. CDR1 SGHRS and CDR2 YFSETQ come from the germline V gene. The ends lost 4 bases at V and 4 bases at J; junction bases unmatched: 4. This CDR3 region has 14 residues. The sequenced template was cDNA made from the entire isolated RNA. Profiling relied on immunoSEQ multiplex PCR, and the TCRdb table lists in-frame clones only, not all of them. The data contain about 230,000 clones, 9.6% of them singletons. This sequence joins TRBV5-1 and TRBJ2-2; 7 positions match TRBD1. The TCR comes from a woman aged 18 to 35 in good health. The sequencing sample was made of naive CD4+ T cells from blood. Here the CDR3 DNA reads TGCGCCAGCAGCCCCCGGGACAGCACCGGGGAGCTGTTTTTT. Amino acids: CASSPRDSTGELFF.